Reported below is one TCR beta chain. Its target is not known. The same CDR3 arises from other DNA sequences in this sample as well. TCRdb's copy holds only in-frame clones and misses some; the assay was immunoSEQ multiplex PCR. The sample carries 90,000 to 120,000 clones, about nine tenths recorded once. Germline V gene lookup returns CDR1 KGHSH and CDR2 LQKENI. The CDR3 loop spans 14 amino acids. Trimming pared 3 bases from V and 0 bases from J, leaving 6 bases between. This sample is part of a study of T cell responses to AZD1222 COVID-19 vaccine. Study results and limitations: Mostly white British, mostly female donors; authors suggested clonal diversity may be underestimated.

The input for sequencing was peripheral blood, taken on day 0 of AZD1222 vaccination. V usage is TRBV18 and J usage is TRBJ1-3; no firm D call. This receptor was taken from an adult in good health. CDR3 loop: CASSPAGSGNTIYF. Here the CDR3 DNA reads TGTGCCAGCTCACCCGCGGGCTCTGGAAACACCATATATTTT. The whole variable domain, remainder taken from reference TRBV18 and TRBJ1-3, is NAGVMQNPRHLVRRRGQEARLRCSPMKGHSHVYWYRQLPEEGLKFMVYLQKENIIDESGMPKERFSAEFPKEGPSILRIQQVVRGDSAAYFCASSPAGSGNTIYFGEGSWLTVV.